The 11 T cell receptor beta chains below come from one sample, sequenced in a study of blood T cell repertoires in COVID-19. TCRdb keeps only in-frame clones here, not all; method: immunoSEQ multiplex PCR. The repertoire holds tens of thousands of clones, with approximately 80% as singletons. Sequencing was done on a sample of PBMCs or T cells enriched from blood (not recorded which). All receptors derive from a woman aged 40 to 50 with acute COVID-19.

This rearrangement joins TRBV6-5 to TRBJ1-2; unclear D gene. Looked up from germline, CDR1 is MNHEY and CDR2 is SVGAGI. The CDR3 length is 13 residues. Trimming cost V 5 bases and J 1 base, with 8 bases left between them. Written as DNA, the CDR3 is TGTGCCAGCAGTAAACAGATTAACTATGGCTACACCTTC. Translating gives CASSKQINYGYTF.

The gene calls are TRBV7-3 and TRBJ2-1; maybe TRBD2 (6 bases). This CDR3 spans 12 amino acids. Deletions cut 6 bases from V and 7 bases from J, with 10 bases between. CDR1 is SGHTA and CDR2 is FQGTGA in the germline V gene. CDR3 region: CASRYSGNEQFF. The CDR3 DNA is TGTGCCAGCAGATACAGCGGGAATGAGCAGTTCTTC.

This rearrangement joins TRBV20-1 to TRBJ1-5; 7 bases line up with TRBD1. The CDR3 has 17 residues. J lost 0 bases, V lost 3 bases, and 11 bases had no gene match. CDR1 is DFQATT, CDR2 SNEGSKA, per germline (reference sequence). CDR3 sequence: CSASSAGGVGSNQPQHF. As DNA, the CDR3 is TGCAGTGCTAGTTCGGCAGGGGGAGTGGGTAGCAATCAGCCCCAGCATTTT.

On this clone: Additional DNA sequences in this sample encode the identical CDR3. V gene TRBV19 combines with J gene TRBJ2-1, with 7 bases fitting TRBD1. This CDR3 comprises 15 residues. Germline trimming cut 6 bases from V and 0 bases from J; bases unmatched to any gene: 5. Germline V gives CDR1 LNHDA, CDR2 SQIVND (reference sequence). CDR3 coding DNA: TGTGCCAGTAGAATGGACAGGAGCTCCTACAATGAGCAGTTCTTC. Its translation: CASRMDRSSYNEQFF. The whole variable domain, filled in from reference TRBV19 and TRBJ2-1, reads DGGITQSPKYLFRKEGQNVTLSCEQNLNHDAMYWYRQDPGQGLRLIYYSQIVNDFQKGDIAEGYSVSREKKESFPLTVTSAQKNPTAFYLCASRMDRSSYNEQFFGPGTRLTVL.

The chain joins TRBV29-1 to TRBJ2-2, with no clear D. Germline-derived CDR1 and CDR2 are SQVTM and ANQGSEA. Trimming shortened V by 4 bases and J by 5 bases, and 14 bases separated the two germline ends. The CDR3 is 14 amino acids. CDR3 sequence: CSVGIRVGTGELFF. Written as DNA, the CDR3 is TGCAGCGTTGGGATACGGGTTGGGACCGGGGAGCTGTTTTTT.

By its share, this clone is medium-sized. This rearrangement joins TRBV4-1 to TRBJ2-7; maybe TRBD1 (5 bases). Looked up from germline, CDR1 is MGHRA and CDR2 is YSYEKL. V lost 4 bases and J 3 bases, leaving 10 bases between the germline ends. The CDR3 sequence is 13 residues long. The CDR3 protein is CASSPDQGYEQYF. The CDR3 DNA reads as TGCGCCAGCAGCCCGGACCAGGGCTACGAGCAGTACTTC.

The gene calls are TRBV5-1 and TRBJ1-4; 9 bases align to TRBD1. Germline CDR1 reads SGHRS; CDR2 reads YFSETQ. V lost 0 bases, J lost 8 bases, and 17 bases stayed unmatched. CDR3 length equals 19 residues. The CDR3 DNA follows: TGCGCCAGCAGCTTGGGAGAAGGGACAGGGAAGGAGGTCGTAGAAAAACTGTTTTTT. Its translation: CASSLGEGTGKEVVEKLFF.

V and J are TRBV2 and TRBJ2-5, with 7 bases identical to TRBD2. In germline, CDR1 is SNHLY, CDR2 FYNNEI. The CDR3 totals 15 residues. Unmatched junction bases numbered 10, after V lost 6 bases and J lost 3 bases. The CDR3, as DNA: TGTGCCAGCAGAGCCGCCAGCGGGGCCAAAGAGACCCAGTACTTC. It translates to CASRAASGAKETQYF.

This clone has only a few counts. V and J are TRBV20-1 and TRBJ1-1, with TRBD1 as a possible D gene (5 bases). Germline loops: CDR1 DFQATT, CDR2 SNEGSKA (reference sequence). This CDR3 has 12 residues. Trimming took 3 bases from V and 7 from J, leaving 12 bases between them. CDR3 in amino acids: CSASRAGIEAFF. The CDR3, as DNA: TGCAGTGCTAGTAGGGCAGGGATTGAAGCTTTCTTT.

The rearrangement uses TRBV5-1 and TRBJ1-1, with 9 nucleotides matching TRBD1. The CDR3 totals 12 residues. J gave up 6 bases and V 4 bases, and 1 base lay outside the gene matches. Per the germline V gene, CDR1 is SGHRS and CDR2 is YFSETQ. The CDR3 is CASSRTGAEAFF. The CDR3 DNA sequence: TGCGCCAGCAGCCGGACAGGGGCTGAAGCTTTCTTT.

The CDR3 coding sequence is TGTGCCAGCAGTGAAGCGAGAGGAGGGTCCCTCTCAGCTAACTATGGCTACACCTTC. It encodes CASSEARGGSLSANYGYTF. The chain couples TRBV6-1 to TRBJ1-2; D remains unclear. CDR1 and CDR2 (germline): MNHNS, SASEGT. V was cut by 0 bases and J by 0 bases, with 20 bases left in between. The CDR3 length is 19 residues.